One sample yielded the 5 T cell receptor beta chains listed below, sequenced in a study of T cells in localized non-small cell lung cancer. The repertoire was sequenced with immunoSEQ multiplex PCR; TCRdb's copy has only in-frame clones and lacks some. The table has 15,000 to 20,000 clones, almost 85% seen once. Sequencing was performed on peripheral blood, taken before any cancer treatment. The receptors here all came from a male donor aged 60 or over with stage I lung adenocarcinoma.

Only a few counts were recorded for this clone. The rearrangement joins TRBV4-3 to TRBJ2-3; D gene uncertain. In germline, CDR1 is LGHNA, CDR2 YSLEER. Deletions cut 1 base from V and 2 bases from J, with 4 bases between. This CDR3 spans 13 amino acids. CDR3 region: CASSQGATDTQYF. CDR3 coding DNA: TGCGCCAGCAGCCAAGGTGCCACAGATACGCAGTATTTT.

This clone was detected only once. V gene TRBV6-6 combines with J gene TRBJ2-2, with D perhaps being TRBD1 or TRBD2 (7 bases each). V lost 6 bases and J 4 bases, leaving 12 bases between the germline ends. Germline V lookup: CDR1 MNHNY, CDR2 SVGAGI (reference sequence). This CDR3 contains 14 residues. The CDR3: CASRGGGFTGELFF. The CDR3 DNA is TGTGCCAGCAGGGGAGGGGGCTTCACCGGGGAGCTGTTTTTT.

The chain combines TRBV18 with TRBJ2-1; no definite D call. Germline assignment: CDR1 KGHSH and CDR2 LQKENI. Trimming shortened V by 1 base and J by 6 bases, and 13 bases separated the two germline ends. CDR3 size: 15 residues. The chain's CDR3 is CASSPRALGSNEQFF. The CDR3 DNA is TGTGCCAGCTCACCACGGGCATTAGGAAGCAATGAGCAGTTCTTC. The entire variable domain, with the rest obtained from reference TRBV18 and TRBJ2-1, is as follows: NAGVMQNPRHLVRRRGQEARLRCSPMKGHSHVYWYRQLPEEGLKFMVYLQKENIIDESGMPKERFSAEFPKEGPSILRIQQVVRGDSAAYFCASSPRALGSNEQFFGPGTRLTVL.

This clone came up once. The CDR3 DNA follows: TGTGCCAGCAGCTTAGATTCCGGTTACACCGGGGAGCTGTTTTTT. Translation gives CASSLDSGYTGELFF. V usage is TRBV11-2 and J usage is TRBJ2-2, with no clear D. Germline CDR1 reads SGHAT; CDR2 reads FQNNGV. CDR3 length: 15 residues. The V and J ends lost 0 bases and 3 bases respectively, with 8 bases between them.

The chain couples TRBV5-5 to TRBJ2-7; possible D gene TRBD2, 5 bases. V was shortened by 1 base and J by 2 bases, with 7 bases between the two germline ends. The CDR3 has 13 amino acids. CDR1 is SGHKS and CDR2 is YYEKEE in the germline V gene (reference sequence). The CDR3 DNA reads TGTGCCAGCAGCTTGTTCGGGACCTACGAGCAGTACTTC. Its translation: CASSLFGTYEQYF.